This entry describes one T cell receptor beta chain. Its matching antigen is unknown. The data were obtained in a study of OX40 agonist ivuxolimab in advanced cancers. Study-wide results and limits: At 0.1 to 3.0 mg/kg, CD4+ and CD8+ blood T cells expanded clonally by week 6.

The CDR3 is 16 residues long. CDR1 is SGHTA and CDR2 is FQGNSA in the germline V gene. J was trimmed by 2 bases and V by 1 base; bases with no gene match: 6. Libraries were prepared by immunoSEQ multiplex PCR; TCRdb keeps only in-frame clonotypes and omits some of them. Among 48,000 or so clones listed, over 85% were seen once. This specimen consisted of CD4+ or CD8+ T cells sorted from blood, obtained in a trial of the OX40 agonist ivuxolimab. This sequence originates from an adult with an advanced solid tumor such as melanoma, head and neck, liver or kidney cancer. This chain joins TRBV7-2 and TRBJ2-7; 9 bases map to TRBD1. CDR3 protein: CASSLGGQGLPYEQYF. Written as DNA, the CDR3 is TGTGCCAGCAGCTTAGGTGGACAGGGGCTTCCCTACGAGCAGTACTTC.